These T cell receptor beta chains were read from a single sample in a study of CD8 T cells in ankylosing spondylitis. TCRdb used MiXCR to reprocess the 5' RACE reads, holding one entry per CDR3 protein. The profile covers under 250,000 distinct CDR3 sequences, with about 10% appearing a single time and 6% to 8% taken by the ten largest. The sequencing sample was made of blood, either unsorted or a sorted T cell fraction (not recorded which). The receptors were gathered from a male donor with ankylosing spondylitis or in good health (not recorded which). Each CDR3 is given with its conserved first and last residue. The D gene is left open where the match is weak. For some rows the clone size is stated as once, few or many, or as a class when expanded; others skip it.

v_call	clone_size	j_call	d_call	cdr3_aa	cdr3_nt
TRBV5-1	many	TRBJ2-2	TRBD2	CASSLRPSGGADTGELFF	TGCGCCAGCAGCTTGAGGCCCAGCGGGGGGGCAGACACCGGGGAGCTGTTTTTT
TRBV7-3	-	TRBJ2-2	-	CASSLTPINTGELFF	TGTGCCAGCAGCTTAACTCCCATTAACACCGGGGAGCTGTTTTTT
TRBV29-1	many	TRBJ2-1	-	CSVEVPPHSYNEQFF	TGCAGCGTTGAAGTCCCGCCCCATTCCTACAATGAGCAGTTCTTC
TRBV7-3	many	TRBJ2-2	TRBD1	CASSSATGGGTGELFF	TGTGCCAGCAGCTCTGCGACAGGGGGTGGGACCGGGGAGCTGTTTTTT
TRBV7-6	many	TRBJ1-1	-	CASSLARHSEAFF	TGTGCCAGCAGCTTAGCGAGGCATTCTGAAGCTTTCTTT
TRBV2	-	TRBJ2-1	TRBD1	CASRTWDRGHNEQFF	TGTGCCAGCAGAACCTGGGACAGGGGCCACAATGAGCAGTTCTTC
TRBV5-1	many	TRBJ2-1	TRBD1	CASSLDRGTNEQFF	TGCGCCAGCAGCTTGGACAGGGGTACGAATGAGCAGTTCTTC
TRBV14	many	TRBJ2-1	-	CASSQDKRVSYEQFF	TGTGCCAGCAGCCAAGATAAGCGGGTCTCGTATGAGCAGTTCTTC
TRBV28	many	TRBJ2-5	TRBD1	CASRGTGGWETQYF	TGTGCCAGCAGAGGAACAGGGGGCTGGGAGACCCAGTACTTC
TRBV28	-	TRBJ2-5	-	CASSRTVPGETQYF	TGTGCCAGCAGCCGGACTGTCCCTGGGGAGACCCAGTACTTC
TRBV12-3/TRBV12-4	-	TRBJ1-3	-	CASSLEGRSGNTIYF	TGTGCCAGCAGTTTGGAGGGGCGTTCTGGAAACACCATATATTTT
TRBV5-1	many	TRBJ2-5	-	CASSPHLKGLETQYF	TGCGCCAGCAGCCCGCACCTTAAGGGGTTAGAGACCCAGTACTTC
TRBV5-1	-	TRBJ1-1	-	CASSLVVWDWNTEAFF	TGCGCCAGCAGCCTTGTTGTATGGGACTGGAACACTGAAGCTTTCTTT
TRBV20-1	many	TRBJ2-1	-	CSARVSGGGYNEQFF	TGCAGTGCTAGAGTGTCAGGGGGGGGCTACAATGAGCAGTTCTTC
TRBV20-1	-	TRBJ2-5	-	CSARSASGPQETQYF	TGCAGTGCTAGATCCGCCTCAGGGCCCCAAGAGACCCAGTACTTC
TRBV20-1	many	TRBJ1-5	TRBD1	CSARNPGQGFPQHF	TGCAGTGCTAGAAATCCGGGACAGGGTTTCCCCCAGCATTTT
TRBV6-1	many	TRBJ1-5	TRBD1	CASRGQVNQPQHF	TGTGCCAGCAGGGGACAGGTGAATCAGCCCCAGCATTTT
TRBV5-1	many	TRBJ2-7	-	CASSRDQTYEQYF	TGCGCCAGCAGTCGGGACCAAACCTACGAGCAGTACTTC
TRBV20-1	few	TRBJ1-1	TRBD1	CSAHPETGPEAFF	TGCAGTGCTCACCCCGAGACAGGGCCTGAAGCTTTCTTT
TRBV5-1	many	TRBJ2-3	TRBD2	CASSLDNAGVLVTDTQYF	TGCGCCAGCAGCTTGGATAATGCGGGGGTTTTGGTCACAGATACGCAGTATTTT
TRBV14	-	TRBJ2-7	-	CASSQDWSTQYF	TGTGCCAGCAGCCAAGATTGGAGTACGCAGTACTTC
TRBV20-1	-	TRBJ2-7	TRBD2	CSASAGTSGRSEEQYF	TGCAGTGCGTCGGCCGGGACTAGCGGGAGATCGGAAGAGCAGTACTTC
TRBV15	-	TRBJ2-7	TRBD2	CATSRGLAGASLNYEQYF	TGTGCCACCAGCAGAGGTCTAGCGGGAGCATCGTTGAACTACGAGCAGTACTTC
TRBV29-1	few	TRBJ1-2	-	CSVEDFSEGDYGYTF	TGCAGCGTTGAAGATTTCTCGGAAGGGGACTATGGCTACACCTTC
TRBV10-3	many	TRBJ2-2	-	CAISERPTGGELFF	TGTGCCATCAGTGAGCGCCCGACCGGTGGGGAGCTGTTTTTT
TRBV12-3/TRBV12-4	many	TRBJ2-1	-	CASMWGLGDNEQFF	TGTGCCAGCATGTGGGGGCTTGGGGACAATGAGCAGTTCTTC
TRBV3-1	-	TRBJ2-1	-	CASSQGQGRGYNEHFF	TGTGCCAGCAGCCAAGGTCAGGGGCGGGGGTACAATGAGCATTTCTTC
TRBV12-3/TRBV12-4	many	TRBJ2-2	TRBD2	CATTQTSVTGELFF	TGTGCCACTACACAGACTAGCGTCACCGGGGAGCTGTTTTTT
TRBV5-1	many	TRBJ2-3	TRBD2	CASSSDVGGDTQYF	TGCGCCAGCAGCTCTGACGTCGGGGGGGATACGCAGTATTTT
TRBV29-1	many	TRBJ1-1	-	CSVEDQSKARGGNTEAFF	TGCAGCGTTGAAGATCAGTCAAAGGCCCGTGGGGGGAACACTGAAGCTTTCTTT
TRBV12-3/TRBV12-4	few	TRBJ2-3	TRBD2	CASSPGGSSGRGRRHTQYF	TGTGCCAGCAGCCCGGGGGGTTCTAGCGGGAGGGGAAGGAGGCATACGCAGTATTTT